One T cell receptor beta chain is described in this entry. No antigen is known for it. The source of the sample is a study of CD8+ T cells in alopecia areata. General study results and limits: In patients, TCRs were shared less clearly than in mice, and HLA may possibly be involved.

The authors extracted RNA and reverse transcribed it into cDNA as the sequencing template. Assay used: immunoSEQ multiplex PCR; TCRdb lists only in-frame clones, some missing. The sample has approximately 200,000 clones, 60% seen once. V shed 0 bases and J shed 3 bases, with 13 bases lying between them. This CDR3 comprises 15 residues. The germline gives CDR1 SGHRS, CDR2 YFSETQ. Treatment described: oral pan-JAK inhibitor, 5-10 mg twice daily. This TCR came from a human donor with alopecia areata. This sequence joins TRBV5-1 and TRBJ2-7, with D perhaps TRBD2 (6 bases). The specimen comprised CD4+ T cells sorted from blood, sampled at week 4, from a patient treated with tofacitinib. CDR3 sequence: CASSLVGGRIYEQYF. CDR3 DNA sequence: TGCGCCAGCAGCTTGGTCGGGGGTCGAATCTACGAGCAGTACTTC.